These 20 T cell receptor beta chains were all obtained from the same sample, sequenced in a study of cytomegalovirus exposure and HLA in healthy donors. Primers: 60 Vbeta forward and 13 Jbeta reverse. Sequencing was performed with immunoSEQ multiplex PCR; in TCRdb, only in-frame clones are kept and a portion is missing. Here the sample spans around 170,000 clones, over 75% being singletons. Sequencing used PBMCs. Receptors originate from a woman between 45 and 60 years old in good health and CMV-seronegative.

The chain is built from TRBV7-2 and TRBJ2-3; no definite D call. Trimming took 4 bases from V and 9 from J, leaving 8 bases between them. The germline V gene has CDR1 SGHTA and CDR2 FQGNSA. The CDR3 contains 11 residues. CDR3 region: CASSSQWTQYF. The CDR3 DNA is TGTGCCAGCAGCTCCCAGTGGACGCAGTATTTT.

V and J are TRBV7-9 and TRBJ2-5; D remains ambiguous. CDR1 and CDR2 from the germline V gene are SEHNR and FQNEAQ (reference sequence). This CDR3 has 11 amino acids. V was trimmed by 6 bases and J by 2 bases, leaving 4 bases between them. CDR3 nucleotide sequence: TGTGCCAGCAGTCAACAAGAGACCCAGTACTTC. This translates into CASSQQETQYF.

This chain uses TRBV28 with TRBJ1-2; tentatively, D is TRBD1 (6 bases). The germline CDR1 and CDR2 sequences are MDHEN and SYDVKM. The germline V and J ends were trimmed by 5 bases and 3 bases, with 16 bases remaining between them. This CDR3 is built from 15 residues. The CDR3 protein is CASSKTRDNYYGYTF. Here the CDR3 DNA reads TGTGCCAGCAGTAAAACAAGGGACAATTACTATGGCTACACCTTC.

J is TRBJ1-1 and V is TRBV11-2; D is undetermined. The CDR3 has 13 residues. From germline, CDR1 is SGHAT and CDR2 FQNNGV. Trimming left V 5 bases short and J 2 bases short, with 9 bases between. As DNA, the CDR3 is TGTGCCAGCAGCCCACACCATAACACTGAAGCTTTCTTT. Translating gives CASSPHHNTEAFF.

The chain uses TRBV28 and TRBJ1-1; no clear D. V gave up 7 bases and J gave up 2 bases, with 23 bases separating them. Germline V gene lookup returns CDR1 MDHEN and CDR2 SYDVKM. The CDR3 extends over 17 amino acids. CDR3 sequence: CASTVISPGRTNTEAFF. The CDR3, as DNA: TGTGCCAGCACCGTTATATCCCCTGGTCGGACTAACACTGAAGCTTTCTTT.

The chain is built from TRBV6-6 and TRBJ2-1; TRBD2 matches at 11 bases. Trimming removed 6 bases from V and 4 bases from J; junction bases left unmatched: 5. CDR3 length: 15 amino acids. CDR1 is MNHNY, CDR2 SVGAGI, per germline (reference sequence). The CDR3 DNA follows: TGTGCCAGCAGACGGACTAGCGGGCTTTACAATGAGCAGTTCTTC. Its protein product is CASRRTSGLYNEQFF.

V and J are TRBV11-2 and TRBJ2-1; the match to TRBD2 covers 10 bases. CDR1 SGHAT and CDR2 FQNNGV come from the germline V gene. The CDR3 has 16 residues. V was pared by 1 base and J by 8 bases, with 8 bases of the junction left unmatched. CDR3 protein: CASSLGASGGADEQFF. The CDR3 nucleotides are TGTGCCAGCAGCTTAGGCGCTAGCGGGGGTGCGGATGAGCAGTTCTTC.

CDR3 in DNA: TGTGCCAGCAGCTCGATAAGAGCGGAGGGTCACCCTAGGGGGGAGCTGTTTTTT. As protein: CASSSIRAEGHPRGELFF. V usage is TRBV11-2 and J usage is TRBJ2-2; perhaps TRBD2 as D (6 bases). Germline V gives CDR1 SGHAT, CDR2 FQNNGV. The germline V and J ends were trimmed by 4 bases and 8 bases, with 26 bases remaining between them. The CDR3 length is 18 residues.

V gene TRBV10-3 combines with J gene TRBJ1-1, with 8 bases identical to TRBD1. Trimming at V came to 6 bases and at J to 4 bases, leaving 7 bases not matched to a gene. The CDR3 extends over 14 amino acids. Germline V gene sequence: CDR1 ENHRY, CDR2 SYGVKD. CDR3 sequence reads: CAIRTTGASTEAFF. The DNA for the CDR3 is TGTGCCATCAGGACGACAGGGGCGTCCACTGAAGCTTTCTTT.

This rearrangement joins TRBV19 to TRBJ1-2; 7 bases are shared with TRBD1. With 6 bases clipped from V and 1 base from J, the junction kept 5 bases outside the gene matches. The CDR3 length is 14 residues. The germline CDR1 and CDR2 sequences are LNHDA and SQIVND (reference sequence). The CDR3 region has the DNA TGTGCCAGTAGGCCGGGACAGATTAACTATGGCTACACCTTC. Translating gives CASRPGQINYGYTF.

This rearrangement joins TRBV7-9 to TRBJ1-1; no reliable D call. In germline, CDR1 is SEHNR, CDR2 FQNEAQ (reference sequence). The germline V and J ends were trimmed by 5 bases and 1 base, with 14 bases remaining between them. This CDR3 spans 15 amino acids. The CDR3 bases are TGTGCCAGCAGCCCAGGAAGGCTGGAGAACACTGAAGCTTTCTTT. Amino acid sequence: CASSPGRLENTEAFF.

The chain joins TRBV28 to TRBJ2-1, with a weak D call TRBD1 (6 bases). CDR1 and CDR2 (germline): MDHEN, SYDVKM. The CDR3 contains 12 residues. Trimming pared 10 bases from V and 12 bases from J, leaving 19 bases between. CDR3 in DNA: TGTGCCACCGAACACAGGGCCGCCTGGCAGTTCTTC. Translation: CATEHRAAWQFF.

The chain links TRBV23-1 to TRBJ1-3; D remains unclear. Being an ORF, TRBV23-1 has a function that is uncertain. V gave up 4 bases and J gave up 0 bases, with 10 bases separating them. The length of the CDR3 is 15 residues. CDR3 sequence: CASSPHRSSGNTIYF. CDR3 nucleotide sequence: TGCGCCAGCAGTCCGCACAGAAGCTCTGGAAACACCATATATTTT.

The chain uses TRBV6-1 and TRBJ2-5; 13 bases line up with TRBD2. CDR1 MNHNS and CDR2 SASEGT come from the germline V gene. This CDR3 is 20 amino acids long. J was trimmed by 9 bases and V by 0 bases; bases with no gene match: 19. CDR3 sequence: CASSEALRGFGTSGVKAQYF. Written as DNA, the CDR3 is TGTGCCAGCAGTGAAGCGCTTCGGGGCTTCGGGACTAGCGGGGTCAAGGCCCAGTACTTC.

This chain joins TRBV30 and TRBJ2-1; TRBD1 is a possible D gene (5 bases). Germline CDR1 GTSNPN, CDR2 SVGIG (reference sequence). The CDR3 is 16 residues long. The ends were cut back, 4 bases at V and 3 bases at J, with 19 bases in the middle. The CDR3 loop is CAWKQQGRYDYNEQFF. The DNA of the CDR3 is TGTGCCTGGAAGCAGCAGGGCCGCTACGACTACAATGAGCAGTTCTTC.

This chain links TRBV5-1 with TRBJ2-3; 7 bases are shared with TRBD2. With V trimmed by 4 bases and J by 2 bases, 4 bases remained unmatched. Looked up from germline, CDR1 is SGHRS and CDR2 is YFSETQ. CDR3 length: 14 residues. The CDR3 region has the DNA TGCGCCAGCAGCCAGCGGGGTAACACAGATACGCAGTATTTT. It codes for CASSQRGNTDTQYF.

V gene TRBV2 combines with J gene TRBJ1-2; D not certain. Germline V lookup: CDR1 SNHLY, CDR2 FYNNEI. V was cut by 3 bases and J by 4 bases, with 6 bases left in between. The CDR3 has 12 amino acids. In nucleotides, the CDR3 is TGTGCCAGCAGTGAGACTACCTATGGCTACACCTTC. Its protein is CASSETTYGYTF. Variable domain in full (rest from reference TRBV2 and TRBJ1-2): EPEVTQTPSHQVTQMGQEVILRCVPISNHLYFYWYRQILGQKVEFLVSFYNNEISEKSEIFDDQFSVERPDGSNFTLKIRSTKLEDSAMYFCASSETTYGYTFGSGTRLTVV.

This chain joins TRBV4-1 and TRBJ2-3, with 10 bases that match TRBD2. CDR1 and CDR2 from the germline V gene are MGHRA and YSYEKL. This CDR3 comprises 17 residues. Germline trimming cut 4 bases from V and 4 bases from J; bases unmatched to any gene: 11. The CDR3, as DNA: TGCGCCAGCAGCCTCCGTTCTAGCGGGAGTAGCGCAGATACGCAGTATTTT. It codes for CASSLRSSGSSADTQYF.

The genes are TRBV13 and TRBJ2-7; 8 nucleotides agree with TRBD2. This CDR3 has 15 amino acids. Germline CDR1 and CDR2: PRHDT and FYEKMQ (reference sequence). Trimming removed 5 bases from V and 0 bases from J; junction bases left unmatched: 6. DNA for the CDR3: TGTGCCAGCAGCGGATCGGGACTAGTCTCCTACGAGCAGTACTTC. Amino acids: CASSGSGLVSYEQYF.

CDR3 DNA: TGTGCCAGCAGCTCAAACCCCGGGGAGACCCAGTACTTC. Encoded protein: CASSSNPGETQYF. The genes are TRBV7-7 and TRBJ2-5; D gene unclear. Trimming took 4 bases from V and 5 from J, leaving 11 bases between them. Germline-derived CDR1 and CDR2 are SSHAT and FNYEAQ (reference sequence). This CDR3 region has 13 residues.